These T cell receptor beta chains were read from a single sample in a study of PD-1 blockade in classical Hodgkin lymphoma. Sequenced by immunoSEQ multiplex PCR; TCRdb stores in-frame clones only, minus some. The sample carries more than 90,000 clones, about 77% recorded once. The specimen comprised peripheral blood mononuclear cells (PBMCs), sampled before the fourth cycle of nivolumab. These receptors were taken from a human donor with classical Hodgkin lymphoma. CDR3s include the opening cysteine and the closing phenylalanine or tryptophan. D genes are given only for firm matches. Rows give clone size only sometimes, using once, few, many, or a class for an expanded clone.

>TRBV7-6|TRBJ2-1|-|-
TGTGCCAGCCGGGACTCTTCCTACAATGAGCAGTTCTTC
CASRDSSYNEQFF
>TRBV2|TRBJ2-7|TRBD2|-
TGTGCCAGCATAGTCCAAGCGGGAGGGACTACCGAGCAGTACTTC
CASIVQAGGTTEQYF
>TRBV6-6|TRBJ1-2|TRBD1|-
TGTGCCAGCAGTACTGGACAGGTCTCATATGGCTACACCTTC
CASSTGQVSYGYTF
>TRBV27|TRBJ2-3|-|-
TGTGCCAGCAAGGGATCCTCCACAGATACGCAGTATTTT
CASKGSSTDTQYF
>TRBV18|TRBJ2-7|TRBD1|-
TGTGCCAGCTCAGGGACAGGGGTGAACGAGCAGTACTTC
CASSGTGVNEQYF
>TRBV7-2|TRBJ2-5|-|few
TGTGCCAGCAGCTCACAGGGGGGGGAGACCCAGTACTTC
CASSSQGGETQYF
>TRBV15|TRBJ2-1|TRBD2|once
TGTGCCACCACCTCTCCCCTGACTAGCGGGGGTTACAATGAGCAGTTCTTC
CATTSPLTSGGYNEQFF
>TRBV4-1|TRBJ1-1|-|-
TGCGCCAGCACCCCAAGGCGGGACACTGAAGCTTTCTTT
CASTPRRDTEAFF
>TRBV9|TRBJ2-4|TRBD1|-
TGTGCCAGCAGCGCAACAATAGGAGGACAGGGAAACATTCAGTACTTC
CASSATIGGQGNIQYF
>TRBV25-1|TRBJ2-3|TRBD1|-
TGTGCCAGCAGTGAAGGGACAGTCACTAGCACAGATACGCAGTATTTT
CASSEGTVTSTDTQYF
>TRBV4-2|TRBJ1-5|-|-
TGTGCCAGCAGCCAAGCAGACAGAAACAATCAGCCCCAGCATTTT
CASSQADRNNQPQHF
>TRBV19|TRBJ1-2|TRBD1|-
TGTGCCAGTAGGGCGACAGGGCCCGCCTATGGCTACACCTTC
CASRATGPAYGYTF
>TRBV4-1|TRBJ2-1|-|-
TGCGCCAGCAGCCAAGATATGGGACCCGTAACGGACAATGAGCAGTTCTTC
CASSQDMGPVTDNEQFF
>TRBV2|TRBJ2-1|TRBD2|-
TGTGCCAGCACTAGCGGGTCGAGCTCCTACAATGAGCAGTTCTTC
CASTSGSSSYNEQFF
>TRBV6-5|TRBJ1-4|-|few
TGTGCCAGCAGTTTTTGGAGAAATGAAAAACTGTTTTTT
CASSFWRNEKLFF
>TRBV6-6|TRBJ1-2|-|-
TGTGCCAGCAGTTACTCGCCTGAGCATGGCTACACCTTC
CASSYSPEHGYTF
>TRBV5-6|TRBJ2-5|TRBD2|-
TGTGCCAGCAGGACCCTGACTAGCGGGGGGACCTACCAAGAGACCCAGTACTTC
CASRTLTSGGTYQETQYF
>TRBV5-1|TRBJ2-7|-|-
TGCGCCAGCAGCTTGTCAGGAAGGGGGTCAAACTACGAGCAGTACTTC
CASSLSGRGSNYEQYF
>TRBV5-1|TRBJ1-2|TRBD1|-
TGCGCCAGCAGCTTGCGGACAGGGTATAACTATGGCTACACCTTC
CASSLRTGYNYGYTF
>TRBV6-5|TRBJ2-1|-|few
TGTGCCAGCAGTTCAACCACAAACTCCTACAATGAGCAGTTCTTC
CASSSTTNSYNEQFF
>TRBV28|TRBJ2-2|-|-
TGTGCCAGCTATAACGCGAACACCGGGGAGCTGTTTTTT
CASYNANTGELFF
>TRBV29-1|TRBJ1-1|-|-
TGCAGCGTCGGCTTATATGAAGCTTTCTTT
CSVGLYEAFF
>TRBV4-3|TRBJ2-5|-|-
TGCGCCAGCAGCGGAGCGGGAAGGGGGGAGACCCAGTACTTC
CASSGAGRGETQYF
>TRBV28|TRBJ2-6|-|-
TGTGCCAGCAGTTTACCCACAGGTGCTGGGGCCAACGTCCTGACTTTC
CASSLPTGAGANVLTF
>TRBV30|TRBJ1-4|-|-
TGTGCCTGGAGTGAGCCAGAGGGATCCGAAAAACTGTTTTTT
CAWSEPEGSEKLFF
>TRBV9|TRBJ2-7|-|-
TGTGCCAGCAGCCCAGGACAGTCCTACGAGCAGTACTTC
CASSPGQSYEQYF
>TRBV7-2|TRBJ1-1|-|-
TGTGCCAGCAGCTTCGGTGTGTACACTGAAGCTTTCTTT
CASSFGVYTEAFF
>TRBV7-9|TRBJ2-5|-|-
TGTGCCAGCAGCGAACAAGAGACCCAGTACTTC
CASSEQETQYF
>TRBV6-5|TRBJ2-3|-|-
TGTGCCAGCAGTTCCAAACAGTATAGGGTCACAGATACGCAGTATTTT
CASSSKQYRVTDTQYF
>TRBV7-2|TRBJ2-7|-|-
TGTGCCAGCAGCTTTTTAGGTGGGGGTTCCTACGAGCAGTACTTC
CASSFLGGGSYEQYF
>TRBV28|TRBJ2-1|TRBD1|-
TGTGCCAGCAGTTCGCCACCCGGGACAGGGAGTGGGTATGAGCAGTTCTTC
CASSSPPGTGSGYEQFF
>TRBV11-3|TRBJ2-5|-|-
TGTGCCAGCAGTTCAGGGCTCCAAGAGACCCAGTACTTC
CASSSGLQETQYF
>TRBV19|TRBJ2-2|-|-
TGTGCCAGTTTCCCACGAACGAACACCGGGGAGCTGTTTTTT
CASFPRTNTGELFF
>TRBV6-5|TRBJ2-7|TRBD2|many
TGTGCCAGCAGTTACTCTGCCGCCCGGGGGGGGCAGTACTTC
CASSYSAARGGQYF
>TRBV4-1|TRBJ1-1|-|few
TGCGCCAGCAGCCAAGAGTGGGGGAAGAAGGTAGCTTTCTTT
CASSQEWGKKVAFF
>TRBV28|TRBJ2-3|TRBD2|-
TGTGCCAGCAGCGCCCGTAGCGGGAGGGGGATCACAGATACGCAGTATTTT
CASSARSGRGITDTQYF
>TRBV5-1|TRBJ1-2|-|-
TGCGCCAGCAGCCTGGGTGGCTCCGCTAACTATGGCTACACCTTC
CASSLGGSANYGYTF
>TRBV27|TRBJ2-3|TRBD2|-
TGTGCCAGCAGTTTACTAGCGGGGAGCACAGATACGCAGTATTTT
CASSLLAGSTDTQYF
>TRBV6-5|TRBJ1-1|-|-
TGTGCCAGCCGGGGCCTAGCCTTGAACACTGAAGCTTTCTTT
CASRGLALNTEAFF
>TRBV10-3|TRBJ1-5|-|-
TGTGCCATCAGTGAGCCCAGCGGGATTCAGCCCCAGCATTTT
CAISEPSGIQPQHF
>TRBV4-2|TRBJ1-6|-|-
TGTGCCAGCAGCCAAGCGGACGCCAATTCACCCCTCCACTTT
CASSQADANSPLHF
>TRBV4-2|TRBJ1-2|-|once
TGTGCCAGCAGCCAAGACAGGGGACCTAACTATGGCTACACCTTC
CASSQDRGPNYGYTF
>TRBV19|TRBJ1-2|-|-
TGTGCCAGTACTCGGACTGACTATGGCTACACCTTC
CASTRTDYGYTF
>TRBV28|TRBJ1-5|-|few
TGTGCCAGCAGTCTCCCGGGAGCCAGCAATCAGCCCCAGCATTTT
CASSLPGASNQPQHF
>TRBV18|TRBJ1-1|-|-
TGTGCCAGCTCACCACTGGTACTGAACACTGAAGCTTTCTTT
CASSPLVLNTEAFF
>TRBV9|TRBJ2-3|TRBD2|once
TGTGCCAGCAGCGTACGCCTAGCGGGAGCATCGGATACGCAGTATTTT
CASSVRLAGASDTQYF
>TRBV28|TRBJ1-2|-|-
TGTGCCAGCAGTTTGGCCAGGAGCCCCTATGGCTACACCTTC
CASSLARSPYGYTF
>TRBV5-1|TRBJ2-6|-|-
TGCGCCAGCAGCTTGCAAAGCTCTGGGGCCAACGTCCTGACTTTC
CASSLQSSGANVLTF
>TRBV7-2|TRBJ1-2|-|few
TGTGCCACCTCGGGGTCCCTTTATGGCTACACCTTC
CATSGSLYGYTF
>TRBV6-6|TRBJ2-7|TRBD2|-
TGTGCCAGCAGTTACATCTCGGGGGGGCCCTACGAGCAGTACTTC
CASSYISGGPYEQYF
>TRBV6-1|TRBJ2-7|-|-
TGTGCCAGCAGTGTCGGGCAAGCCTACGAGCAGTACTTC
CASSVGQAYEQYF
>TRBV6-5|TRBJ2-2|TRBD2|-
TGTGCCAGCAGGGCGGTAGGACTAGCACCCGGGGAGCTGTTTTTT
CASRAVGLAPGELFF